This TCR beta chain was observed in a study of T cells in localized non-small cell lung cancer. General observations from the study: Among blood samples, higher T cell density accompanied longer overall survival. Adjacent lung had a median around 60 of the 100 largest tumor clones. Because researchers sequenced only one region of the tumor, heterogeneity is still possible. Peak T cell clonality was found in uninvolved adjacent lung, exceeding tumor.

Some clones are missing from TCRdb's copy, which holds only in-frame ones; the method was immunoSEQ multiplex PCR. The sample has tens of thousands of clones, around 82% seen once. Comments on this clone: What it binds is unknown.

CDR1 and CDR2 (germline): SEHNR, FQNEAQ (reference sequence). Trimming left V 1 base short and J 5 bases short, with 8 bases between. The CDR3 totals 13 residues. The source material was peripheral blood, sampled before any cancer treatment. The chain links TRBV7-9 to TRBJ1-1; D is undetermined. The TCR comes from a female donor aged 60 or older with stage I lung adenocarcinoma. The CDR3 region is CASSLDTRTEAFF. CDR3 nucleotides: TGTGCCAGCAGCTTAGATACTCGGACTGAAGCTTTCTTT.